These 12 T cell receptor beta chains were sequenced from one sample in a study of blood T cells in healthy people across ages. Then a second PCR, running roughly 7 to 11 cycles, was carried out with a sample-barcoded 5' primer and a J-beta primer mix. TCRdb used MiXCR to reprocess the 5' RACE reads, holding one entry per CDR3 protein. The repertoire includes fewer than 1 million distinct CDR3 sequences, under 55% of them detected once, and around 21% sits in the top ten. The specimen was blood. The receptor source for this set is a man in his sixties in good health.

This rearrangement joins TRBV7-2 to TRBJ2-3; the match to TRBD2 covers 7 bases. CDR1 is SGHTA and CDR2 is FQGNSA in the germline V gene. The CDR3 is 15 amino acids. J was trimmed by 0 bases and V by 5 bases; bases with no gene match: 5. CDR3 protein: CASSAASGSTDTQYF. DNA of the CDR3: TGTGCCAGCAGCGCCGCTAGCGGAAGCACAGATACGCAGTATTTT.

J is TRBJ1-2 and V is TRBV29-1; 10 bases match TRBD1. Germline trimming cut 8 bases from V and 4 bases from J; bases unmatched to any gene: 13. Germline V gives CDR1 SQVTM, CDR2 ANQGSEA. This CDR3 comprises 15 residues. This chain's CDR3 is CSSSQGQGRAYGYTF. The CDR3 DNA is TGCAGCTCGAGCCAGGGACAGGGGCGGGCCTATGGCTACACCTTC.

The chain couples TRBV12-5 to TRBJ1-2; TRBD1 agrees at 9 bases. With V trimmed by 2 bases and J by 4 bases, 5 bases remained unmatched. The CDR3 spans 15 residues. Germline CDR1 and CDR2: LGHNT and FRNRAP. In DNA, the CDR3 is TGTGCTAGTGGTTTGCCCCCGGACAGGGGCTATGGCTACACCTTC. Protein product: CASGLPPDRGYGYTF.

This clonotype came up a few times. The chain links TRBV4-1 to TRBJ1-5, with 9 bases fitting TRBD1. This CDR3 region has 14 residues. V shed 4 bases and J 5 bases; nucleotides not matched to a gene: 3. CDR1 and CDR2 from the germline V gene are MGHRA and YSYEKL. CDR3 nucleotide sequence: TGCGCCAGCAGCCTGGACAGGGGATATCAGCCCCAGCATTTT. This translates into CASSLDRGYQPQHF.

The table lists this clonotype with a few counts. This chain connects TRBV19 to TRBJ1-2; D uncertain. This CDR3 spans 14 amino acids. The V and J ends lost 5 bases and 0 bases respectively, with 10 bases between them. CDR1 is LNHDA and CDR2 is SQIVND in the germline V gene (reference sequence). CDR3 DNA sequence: TGTGCCAGTAGTTGGGGTATGGCTAACTATGGCTACACCTTC. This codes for CASSWGMANYGYTF.

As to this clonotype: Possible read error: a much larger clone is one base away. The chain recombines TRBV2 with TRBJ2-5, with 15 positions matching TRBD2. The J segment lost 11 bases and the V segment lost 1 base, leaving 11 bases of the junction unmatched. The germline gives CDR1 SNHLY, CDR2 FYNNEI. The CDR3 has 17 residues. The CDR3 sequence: CASSEDPGLAGGNEQYF. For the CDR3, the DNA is TGTGCCAGCAGTGAAGACCCCGGACTAGCGGGAGGGAATGAGCAGTACTTC.

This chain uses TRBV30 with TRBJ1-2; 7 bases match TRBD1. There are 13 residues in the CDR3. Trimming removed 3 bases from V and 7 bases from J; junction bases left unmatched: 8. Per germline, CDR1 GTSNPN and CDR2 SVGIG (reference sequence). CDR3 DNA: TGTGCCTGGAGCGCCGGACAGGTTTTTGGCTACACCTTC. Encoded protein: CAWSAGQVFGYTF.

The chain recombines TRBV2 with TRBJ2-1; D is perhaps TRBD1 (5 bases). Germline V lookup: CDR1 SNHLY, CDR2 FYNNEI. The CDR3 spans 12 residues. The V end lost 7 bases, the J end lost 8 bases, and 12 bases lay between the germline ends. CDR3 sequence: CASNGPRDEQFF. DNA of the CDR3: TGTGCCAGCAACGGACCCAGGGATGAGCAGTTCTTC.

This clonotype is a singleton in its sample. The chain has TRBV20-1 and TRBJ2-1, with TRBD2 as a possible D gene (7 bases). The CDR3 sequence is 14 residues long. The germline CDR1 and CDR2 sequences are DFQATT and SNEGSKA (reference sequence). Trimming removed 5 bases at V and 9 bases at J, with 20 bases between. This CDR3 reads CSAGGRGRLGEQFF. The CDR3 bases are TGCAGTGCTGGAGGGCGGGGGCGCCTCGGTGAGCAGTTCTTC.

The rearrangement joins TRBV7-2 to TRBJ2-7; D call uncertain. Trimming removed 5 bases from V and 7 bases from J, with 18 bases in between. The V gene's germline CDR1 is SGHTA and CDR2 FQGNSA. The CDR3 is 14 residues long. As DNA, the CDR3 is TGTGCCAGCAGCACTGACACCGCCACGAGGGAGCAGTACTTC. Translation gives CASSTDTATREQYF.

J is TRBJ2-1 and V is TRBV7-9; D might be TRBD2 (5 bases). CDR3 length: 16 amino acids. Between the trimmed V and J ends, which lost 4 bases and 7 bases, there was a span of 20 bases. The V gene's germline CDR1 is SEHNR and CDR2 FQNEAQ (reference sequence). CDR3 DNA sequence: TGTGCCAGCAGCTCCGGGGAACTGGTCCCGGGGAATGAGCAGTTCTTC. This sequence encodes CASSSGELVPGNEQFF.

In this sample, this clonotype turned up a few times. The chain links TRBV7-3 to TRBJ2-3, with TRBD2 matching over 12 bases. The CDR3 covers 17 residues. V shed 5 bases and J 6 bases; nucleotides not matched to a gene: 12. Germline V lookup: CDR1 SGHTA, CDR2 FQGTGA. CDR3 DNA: TGTGCCAGCAGCCCCGCTGGACTAGCGGGGAAACGGGATACGCAGTATTTT. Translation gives CASSPAGLAGKRDTQYF. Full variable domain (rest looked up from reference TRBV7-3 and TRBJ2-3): GAGVSQTPSNKVTEKGKYVELRCDPISGHTALYWYRQSLGQGPEFLIYFQGTGAADDSGLPNDRFFAVRPEGSVSTLKIQRTERGDSAVYLCASSPAGLAGKRDTQYFGPGTRLTVL.